The rows below give T cell receptor beta chains drawn from one sample of a study of blood T cell repertoires in COVID-19. Here immunoSEQ multiplex PCR was the method, and the copy in TCRdb shows in-frame clones only, minus some. The profile covers 150,000 or so clones, with just under 95% appearing a single time and 3.5% to 5% taken by the ten largest. Sequenced sample: peripheral blood. All receptors derive from a woman aged 45-65 years with acute or convalescent COVID-19. Both conserved end residues are part of each CDR3. Fields, in order: J gene, D gene, CDR3 length, V gene, clone size, CDR3 protein, CDR3 DNA. The D gene is left open where the match is weak. Not all rows give a size; the values are once, few, many and, for expanded clones, a class.

TRBJ2-7	TRBD2	15	TRBV28	once	CASSSLQRGPYEQYF	TGTGCCAGCAGTTCCCTACAGCGGGGGCCCTACGAGCAGTACTTC
TRBJ2-7	TRBD2	13	TRBV28	.	CASRLAGVREQYF	TGTGCCAGTAGACTAGCGGGAGTTCGGGAGCAGTACTTC
TRBJ2-5	TRBD1	13	TRBV7-9	.	CASGGQGQETQYF	TGTGCCAGCGGGGGACAGGGACAAGAGACCCAGTACTTC
TRBJ1-5	TRBD1	15	TRBV12-5	many	CASGPGTGGNQPQHF	TGTGCTAGTGGTCCCGGGACAGGGGGCAATCAGCCCCAGCATTTT
TRBJ1-1	.	15	TRBV9	.	CASSAAGGTNTEAFF	TGTGCCAGCAGCGCCGCCGGGGGAACGAACACTGAAGCTTTCTTT
TRBJ1-2	.	15	TRBV18	.	CASSPADGANYGYTF	TGTGCCAGCTCACCAGCCGATGGAGCTAACTATGGCTACACCTTC
TRBJ1-5	.	14	TRBV2	.	CASSTRRGGQPQHF	TGTGCCAGCAGTACCCGCAGGGGTGGTCAGCCCCAGCATTTT
TRBJ1-3	TRBD1	16	TRBV20-1	.	CSASRLDRGRGNTIYF	TGCAGTGCTAGTCGCCTCGACAGGGGACGTGGAAACACCATATATTTT
TRBJ2-1	.	13	TRBV19	.	CASNTGSYNEQFF	TGTGCCAGTAATACAGGCTCCTACAATGAGCAGTTCTTC
TRBJ1-6	TRBD1	16	TRBV28	.	CASSFSGTGGGSPLHF	TGTGCCAGCAGTTTTTCCGGGACAGGGGGGGGTTCACCCCTCCACTTT